The source of this T cell receptor beta chain is a study of T cell responses to AZD1222 COVID-19 vaccine. Study results and limitations: Mapped onto spike, vaccine-associated CD4 TCRs spanned it and were dominant at 160-218 and 743-854.

Germline lookup yields CDR1 MDHEN and CDR2 SYDVKM. The ends were cut back, 5 bases at V and 6 bases at J, with 13 bases in the middle. The CDR3 spans 14 residues. Here immunoSEQ multiplex PCR was the method, and the copy in TCRdb shows in-frame clones only, minus some. The sample shows 150,000 or so clones, roughly 85% of them seen only once. Turning to this clone: Its antigen is still unknown.

V is TRBV28 and J is TRBJ2-2; D is tentatively TRBD1 or TRBD2 (5 bases each). The clonotype comes from an adult in good health. Sequenced material: peripheral blood, taken on day 0 of AZD1222 vaccination. In DNA, the CDR3 is TGTGCCAGCAGTGGTATGGGGGAGTCCGGGGAGCTGTTTTTT. Encoded protein: CASSGMGESGELFF.